This TCR beta chain was sequenced for a study of beta chain features in type 1 diabetes. About this clone itself: Its specificity is unknown.

Of the isolated RNA, all was reverse transcribed, and so the sequenced material was expressed TCRB transcripts. This table comes from immunoSEQ multiplex PCR, and its TCRdb copy is limited to in-frame clones, with some not included. The sample yields around 250,000 clones, approximately 15% seen once. Trimming removed 3 bases at V and 8 bases at J, with 13 bases between. This CDR3 spans 14 amino acids. Germline assignment: CDR1 MGHRA and CDR2 YSYEKL. Study outcomes and limitations: Shortening of TCRB CDR3s, moderate but significant, appeared in all four CD4+ subsets of Type 1 diabetes patients.

The receptor was derived from a man aged 30 to 39 with type 1 diabetes. Sequencing was performed on naive CD4+ T cells from blood. The chain recombines TRBV4-1 with TRBJ1-4; a possible D gene is TRBD1 (5 bases). In DNA, the CDR3 is TGCGCCAGCAGCCAGGGGGGACCGCCAGAAAAACTGTTTTTT. Translating it yields CASSQGGPPEKLFF.